This T cell receptor beta chain was recorded in a study of beta chain features in type 1 diabetes. Whole-study context: Patients looked much like healthy donors when it came to age, gender and cell yields. Study-level findings and limits: Within each of all four CD4+ subsets, Type 1 diabetes patients had TCRB CDR3s that were moderately but significantly shorter.

The study reverse transcribed the entire isolated RNA, so it sequenced expressed TCRB transcripts. Profiling relied on immunoSEQ multiplex PCR, and the TCRdb table lists in-frame clones only, not all of them. This table holds 400,000 or so clones, around 13% found once. Concerning this clone: Its matching antigen is unknown.

Trimming stripped 7 bases from V and 9 bases from J, with 16 bases between. The germline V gene has CDR1 MDHEN and CDR2 SYDVKM. This CDR3 contains 13 residues. Sequenced sample: naive CD4+ T cells from blood. The chain has TRBV28 and TRBJ1-5; no clear D. This TCR derives from a woman younger than 35 with type 1 diabetes. This CDR3 reads CASIPTVRGPQHF. The CDR3 DNA follows: TGTGCCAGCATCCCCACAGTACGGGGGCCCCAGCATTTT.